Reported below is one T cell receptor (beta chain). The trim removed 9 bases at V and 1 base at J, leaving 3 bases unmatched. Germline CDR1 and CDR2: SNHLY and FYNNEI. The CDR3 consists of 15 residues. Sequencing was performed with immunoSEQ multiplex PCR; in TCRdb, only in-frame clones are kept and a portion is missing. The sample lists under 150,000 clones; about 88% were seen once. This sample was taken from a study of blood T cell repertoires in COVID-19. Participants spanned ages about 18 to 90 years and resided in over 20 US areas. Grouping used clinical history reported by participants in a survey and questionnaire.

The chain recombines TRBV2 with TRBJ2-6, with 10 bases identical to TRBD1. The receptor's source is a man aged 35-49 years with acute COVID-19. Sequencing input: PBMCs or T cells enriched from blood (not recorded which). The CDR3 spells CARDRGVSGANVLTF. The CDR3 DNA sequence: TGTGCCAGGGACAGGGGGGTGTCTGGGGCCAACGTCCTGACTTTC.